This paragraph reports one T cell receptor beta chain. No cognate antigen has been identified for it. Base qualities are missing; no much larger clone stands one base away. The record originates from a study of T cell responses to AZD1222 COVID-19 vaccine (TCRdb year 2021). Turning to the overall study: A total of 230 or so trial participants underwent TCR sequencing, of whom 200 to 220 received two doses of AZD1222 and about 25 received two doses of the MenACWY control vaccine. Trial participants were enrolled into age subgroups of 18-55, 56-69 and 70-plus years, which contained 148, 28 and 57 TCR-sequenced participants, respectively.

The investigation overall reported the following: Reportedly, almost half of the unique spike-specific TCRs recognized epitopes lying outside the regions that are mutated in the B.1.351 and B.1.1.7 variants. Participants were mostly white British and included more females than males, and it was suggested by the authors that clonal diversity may have been underestimated. Because no samples from the day 14 peak response were available, repertoires could be characterized only after the peak T cell response. The 56-69-year group was small, and its depth increase did not reach significance, likely because of low power. CD4 TCRs associated with the vaccine covered the entire spike protein, and the dominant responses were in regions 160-218 and 743-854. After two AZD1222 doses, both the breadth and the depth of spike-specific TCRs were significantly higher than at day 0 and than in MenACWY recipients. Conclusions about previously exposed vaccinees are limited because only a handful of AZD1222 recipients were SARS-CoV-2 seropositive at baseline.

Inclusive of the bounding cysteine and phenylalanine, the CDR3 is 15 residues long. Only the CDR3 portion is preserved as DNA: 45 bases, with reading frame beginning at the first base. The germline V gene encodes CDR1 SNHLY and CDR2 FYNNEI. V ends up 7 bases short and J 1 base short, with an unmatched junction base count of 6. The sample's time point, from its label and the paper: about 28 days (+/-7) after the second vaccine dose. Because spike-specific TCR depth and breadth did not differ between the two schedules, AZD1222 recipients who got a second dose at roughly 4 weeks were pooled with those who got a second dose at roughly 12 weeks. Vaccinee samples came from UK trials COV001 and COV002, including a single-blind randomized controlled phase 2/3 trial of AZD1222 (ChAdOx1 nCoV-19) in healthy adults. For TCRbeta chain sequencing, PBMC samples were collected from trial participants at day 0 and at day 28 after the second dose.

The CDR3 regions of human TCRbeta chains were analyzed by immunosequencing. Processing in the source paper ran as follows. TCRs in the repertoires were matched against a reference library of SARS-CoV-2-specific TCRs that had been generated with the MIRA antigen-specificity platform. Breadth was defined as the fraction of unique TCRs that were SARS-CoV-2-associated, and depth was defined as the fraction of total T cells that were SARS-CoV-2-associated. Using the MIRA data, each spike-specific TCR was assigned both to the spike region to which the TCR was reactive and to a CD4 or CD8 class. Log10-transformed breadth and depth values were compared by one-way ANOVA with Sidak's multiple comparisons tests. This immuneACCESS table, as held by TCRdb, lists in-frame sequences with V and J called but not all clones. Of the missing ones, under half trace to an unresolved V gene in checked studies; the others have no known cause. The DNA gave D and trimming, while V, J and clone size come from that table. In this sample the table shows 95,000 to 100,000 clones, more than 75% of which occur a single time. In total, the top ten clones hold roughly 10% of the sample.

The rearrangement joined TRBV2 to TRBJ2-3, with 9 middle bases fitting TRBD2. This receptor was identified in an adult who received the AZD1222 COVID-19 vaccine. Source: peripheral blood, taken 28 days after the second AZD1222 dose. The DNA sequence follows: TGTGCCAGCATTAGGAGGACTAGCGGCACAGATACGCAGTATTTT. It specifies CASIRRTSGTDTQYF.